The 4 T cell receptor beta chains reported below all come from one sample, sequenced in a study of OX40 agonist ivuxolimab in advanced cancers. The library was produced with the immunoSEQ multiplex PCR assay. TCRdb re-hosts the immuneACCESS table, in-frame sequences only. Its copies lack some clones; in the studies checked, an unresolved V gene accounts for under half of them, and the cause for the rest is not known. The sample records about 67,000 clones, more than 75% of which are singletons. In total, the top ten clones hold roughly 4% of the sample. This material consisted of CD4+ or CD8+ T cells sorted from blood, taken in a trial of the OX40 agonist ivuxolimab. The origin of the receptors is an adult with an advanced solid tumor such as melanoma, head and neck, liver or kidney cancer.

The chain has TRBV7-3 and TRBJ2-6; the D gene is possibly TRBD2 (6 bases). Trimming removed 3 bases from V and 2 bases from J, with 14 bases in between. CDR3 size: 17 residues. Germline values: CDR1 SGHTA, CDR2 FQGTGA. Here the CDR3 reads CASSLGQGGTGANVLTF. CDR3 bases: TGTGCCAGCAGCTTGGGTCAGGGAGGCACTGGGGCCAACGTCCTGACTTTC. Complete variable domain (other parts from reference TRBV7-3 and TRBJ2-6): GAGVSQTPSNKVTEKGKYVELRCDPISGHTALYWYRQSLGQGPEFLIYFQGTGAADDSGLPNDRFFAVRPEGSVSTLKIQRTERGDSAVYLCASSLGQGGTGANVLTFGAGSRLTVL.

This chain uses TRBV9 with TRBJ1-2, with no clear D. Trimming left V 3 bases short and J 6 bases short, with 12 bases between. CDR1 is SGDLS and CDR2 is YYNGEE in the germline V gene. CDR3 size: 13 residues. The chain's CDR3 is CASSAPSGHGYTF. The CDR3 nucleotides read TGTGCCAGCAGCGCCCCCTCTGGTCATGGCTACACCTTC.

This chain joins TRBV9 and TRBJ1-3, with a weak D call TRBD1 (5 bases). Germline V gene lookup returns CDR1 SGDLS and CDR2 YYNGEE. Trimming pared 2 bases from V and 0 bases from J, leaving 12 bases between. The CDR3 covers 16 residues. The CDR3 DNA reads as TGTGCCAGCAGCGTGGGGACCGTTCCCTCTGGAAACACCATATATTTT. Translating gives CASSVGTVPSGNTIYF.

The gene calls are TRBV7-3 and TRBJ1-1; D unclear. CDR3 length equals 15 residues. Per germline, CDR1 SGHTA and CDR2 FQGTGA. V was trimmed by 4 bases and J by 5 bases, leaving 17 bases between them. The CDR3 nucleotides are TGTGCCAGCAGCTCCGGAGATGCCGACTGGACTGAAGCTTTCTTT. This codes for CASSSGDADWTEAFF.